What follows are 25 T cell receptor beta chains derived from one specimen sequenced in a study of blood T cell repertoires in COVID-19. Measured with immunoSEQ multiplex PCR; TCRdb has only the in-frame clones, and not every one. The sample has 250,000 to 300,000 clones, 89% seen once; the top ten hold approximately 2.9%. The sequencing sample was made of PBMCs or T cells enriched from blood (not recorded which). These receptors all stem from a woman in her fifties or sixties who had been exposed to COVID-19.

The chain couples TRBV7-6 to TRBJ2-7; 7 bases match TRBD2. The CDR3 sequence is 14 residues long. CDR1 and CDR2 (germline): SGHVS, FNYEAQ. V shed 5 bases, J shed 5 bases, and the junction held 9 bases outside the gene matches. In nucleotides, the CDR3 is TGTGCCAGCAGCCCCCGCGGGGGAGAGAACGAGCAGTACTTC. It is translated as CASSPRGGENEQYF.

The rearrangement uses TRBV7-8 and TRBJ2-1; 8 bases are shared with TRBD2. The CDR3 extends over 15 amino acids. Germline-derived CDR1 and CDR2 are SGHVS and FQNEAQ. V was pared by 1 base and J by 7 bases, with 6 bases of the junction left unmatched. CDR3 region: CASSLGVSGVNEQFF. CDR3 in DNA: TGTGCCAGCAGCTTAGGGGTTAGCGGGGTAAATGAGCAGTTCTTC. The full variable domain, with the rest looked up from reference TRBV7-8 and TRBJ2-1, is GAGVSQSPRYKVAKRGQDVALRCDPISGHVSLFWYQQALGQGPEFLTYFQNEAQLDKSGLPSDRFFAERPEGSVSTLKIQRTQQEDSAVYLCASSLGVSGVNEQFFGPGTRLTVL.

This clone was observed a handful of times. The chain links TRBV10-3 to TRBJ1-1, with a possible D match to TRBD1 (6 bases). Germline V gene lookup returns CDR1 ENHRY and CDR2 SYGVKD. This CDR3 has 17 amino acids. The germline V and J ends were trimmed by 2 bases and 4 bases, with 20 bases remaining between them. Written as DNA, the CDR3 is TGTGCCATCAGTGAGCCAGGTTCGGGACATCGGGGCACTGAAGCTTTCTTT. Translated, it gives CAISEPGSGHRGTEAFF.

V is TRBV7-9 and J is TRBJ1-1; 7 bases align to TRBD1. Germline CDR1 reads SEHNR; CDR2 reads FQNEAQ (reference sequence). This CDR3 is 15 amino acids long. Trimming removed 5 bases from V and 1 base from J; junction bases left unmatched: 7. DNA of the CDR3: TGTGCCAGCAGCCCATTTGGGACAGAGAACACTGAAGCTTTCTTT. Translation gives CASSPFGTENTEAFF.

The chain links TRBV7-2 to TRBJ1-3; D unclear. V lost 4 bases and J 0 bases, leaving 13 bases between the germline ends. CDR1 and CDR2 from the germline V gene are SGHTA and FQGNSA. The CDR3 consists of 16 residues. The CDR3 DNA sequence: TGTGCCAGCAGCTCAAGCGCACGGTCCTCTGGAAACACCATATATTTT. This encodes CASSSSARSSGNTIYF.

This clone was seen just once. V usage is TRBV15 and J usage is TRBJ1-4; no clear D gene. Germline V gene data show CDR1 as LNHNV and CDR2 as YYDKDF (reference sequence). Trimming removed 0 bases at V and 6 bases at J, with 20 bases between. The CDR3 has 18 residues. This chain's CDR3 is CATSRDLGGGQSHEKLFF. CDR3 bases: TGTGCCACCAGCAGAGATCTTGGCGGCGGGCAGTCTCATGAAAAACTGTTTTTT.

V and J are TRBV2 and TRBJ2-3, with TRBD1 as a possible D gene (6 bases). V was clipped by 7 bases and J by 7 bases, with 12 bases between them. This CDR3 spans 12 amino acids. CDR1 and CDR2 from the germline V gene are SNHLY and FYNNEI. The CDR3 DNA sequence: TGTGCCAGCACCCCGGGACAATATACGCAGTATTTT. As protein: CASTPGQYTQYF. Complete variable domain (other parts from reference TRBV2 and TRBJ2-3): EPEVTQTPSHQVTQMGQEVILRCVPISNHLYFYWYRQILGQKVEFLVSFYNNEISEKSEIFDDQFSVERPDGSNFTLKIRSTKLEDSAMYFCASTPGQYTQYFGPGTRLTVL.

J is TRBJ2-7 and V is TRBV10-1, with a weak D call TRBD2 (6 bases). V lost 7 bases, J lost 0 bases, and 22 bases lay in between. This CDR3 region has 17 residues. The germline gives CDR1 WNHNN, CDR2 SYGVQD (reference sequence). The CDR3 DNA reads TGCGCCAGCAAGATAGCGGTAATTCCTAGGAGCTCCTACGAGCAGTACTTC. This translates into CASKIAVIPRSSYEQYF.

This chain joins TRBV2 and TRBJ2-7, with TRBD1 identical over 11 bases. CDR3 length equals 15 residues. After removal of 3 bases from V and 3 bases from J, the junction contained 4 bases not matched to a gene. The germline CDR1 and CDR2 sequences are SNHLY and FYNNEI. The CDR3 is CASSDPGTGGYEQYF. DNA for the CDR3: TGTGCCAGCAGTGATCCCGGGACAGGGGGCTACGAGCAGTACTTC.

This sequence joins TRBV24-1 and TRBJ1-5; D is undetermined. V was shortened by 3 bases and J by 1 base, with 6 bases between the two germline ends. Germline CDR1 and CDR2: KGHDR and SFDVKD. The CDR3 runs to 14 residues. CDR3 region: CATSDHKSNQPQHF. In nucleotides, the CDR3 is TGTGCCACCAGTGATCACAAGAGCAATCAGCCCCAGCATTTT.

The chain links TRBV28 to TRBJ1-6; possibly TRBD1 for D (6 bases). The germline V and J ends were trimmed by 5 bases and 5 bases, with 10 bases remaining between them. This CDR3 has 14 amino acids. Germline V CDR1 and CDR2: MDHEN, SYDVKM. CDR3 sequence: CASSDGQHNSPLHF. DNA for the CDR3: TGTGCCAGCAGTGATGGACAGCATAATTCACCCCTCCACTTT.

The chain combines TRBV11-2 with TRBJ2-5; D not certain. This CDR3 has 12 residues. Germline V gene data show CDR1 as SGHAT and CDR2 as FQNNGV. Trimming cost V 4 bases and J 3 bases, with 6 bases left between them. The CDR3 DNA is TGTGCCAGCAGCTCGTTCGAAGAGACCCAGTACTTC. It specifies CASSSFEETQYF.

V usage is TRBV5-1 and J usage is TRBJ1-2; weak D call: TRBD1 (6 bases). The germline V gene encodes CDR1 SGHRS and CDR2 YFSETQ. Trimming pared 5 bases from V and 4 bases from J, leaving 12 bases between. The CDR3 length is 13 residues. The CDR3 DNA reads TGCGCCAGCAGTTCAGGGGAGACCTATGGCTACACCTTC. Translating it yields CASSSGETYGYTF.

The J gene is TRBJ1-1, the V gene TRBV12-5; unclear D gene. V was pared by 5 bases and J by 2 bases, with 12 bases between. Germline CDR1 LGHNT, CDR2 FRNRAP. This CDR3 comprises 14 residues. CDR3 residues: CASGPDLGNTEAFF. The CDR3 DNA reads as TGTGCTAGTGGTCCAGACCTAGGCAACACTGAAGCTTTCTTT.

This clone was counted a single time. This chain joins TRBV9 and TRBJ2-1, with TRBD1 as a possible D gene (5 bases). CDR3 size: 15 residues. Trimming cost V 5 bases and J 6 bases, with 18 bases left between them. The germline V gene has CDR1 SGDLS and CDR2 YYNGEE. This chain's CDR3 is CASSQQGLDGNEQFF. The CDR3 DNA sequence: TGTGCCAGCAGTCAGCAGGGATTGGACGGCAATGAGCAGTTCTTC.

The DNA of the CDR3 is TGTGCCAGTAGTTCCCCCGGGACAGGGAGCCATGGCTACACCTTC. Amino acids: CASSSPGTGSHGYTF. The chain carries TRBV19 and TRBJ1-2, with 9 nucleotides matching TRBD1. Germline V gene sequence: CDR1 LNHDA, CDR2 SQIVND (reference sequence). Trimming removed 5 bases from V and 6 bases from J; junction bases left unmatched: 10. The CDR3 totals 15 residues.

V usage is TRBV5-1 and J usage is TRBJ2-1; D ambiguous. The V end was cut by 4 bases, the J end by 8 bases, with 16 bases between. This CDR3 spans 14 amino acids. CDR1 is SGHRS and CDR2 is YFSETQ in the germline V gene. The CDR3 sequence: CASSNERLEDEQFF. The CDR3 region has the DNA TGCGCCAGCAGCAATGAGAGACTTGAGGATGAGCAGTTCTTC. Supplemented by reference TRBV5-1 and TRBJ2-1, the full variable domain reads KAGVTQTPRYLIKTRGQQVTLSCSPISGHRSVSWYQQTPGQGLQFLFEYFSETQRNKGNFPGRFSGRQFSNSRSEMNVSTLELGDSALYLCASSNERLEDEQFFGPGTRLTVL.

The chain links TRBV28 to TRBJ2-7; 9 bases are a match to TRBD2. The germline CDR1 and CDR2 sequences are MDHEN and SYDVKM. The CDR3 has 15 amino acids. The V segment lost 3 bases and the J segment 4 bases; nucleotides outside the gene matches: 7. CDR3 amino acids: CASSFPLAGKYEQYF. The CDR3 DNA reads as TGTGCCAGCAGTTTTCCCCTAGCGGGGAAGTACGAGCAGTACTTC. The full variable domain, completed using reference TRBV28 and TRBJ2-7, is DVKVTQSSRYLVKRTGEKVFLECVQDMDHENMFWYRQDPGLGLRLIYFSYDVKMKEKGDIPEGYSVSREKKERFSLILESASTNQTSMYLCASSFPLAGKYEQYFGPGTRLTVT.

The genes are TRBV29-1 and TRBJ1-5, with D possibly matching TRBD1 (5 bases). There are 14 residues in the CDR3. Trimming took off 7 bases at V and 0 bases at J, with 13 bases between the two ends. Germline CDR1 reads SQVTM; CDR2 reads ANQGSEA. Here the CDR3 DNA reads TGCAGCGCCGCAGGGATTTATAGCAATCAGCCCCAGCATTTT. Amino acid sequence: CSAAGIYSNQPQHF.

The chain combines TRBV11-2 with TRBJ1-1, with D hard to call. With 0 bases removed from V and 0 bases from J, the gap between germline ends came to 8 bases. The germline V gene encodes CDR1 SGHAT and CDR2 FQNNGV. The CDR3 covers 15 residues. CDR3 protein: CASSLERGMNTEAFF. CDR3 DNA: TGTGCCAGCAGCTTAGAGCGGGGAATGAACACTGAAGCTTTCTTT.

In its sample, this clone was seen a few times. This sequence joins TRBV6-5 and TRBJ1-3, with unresolved D. There are 13 residues in the CDR3. Germline V gene sequence: CDR1 MNHEY, CDR2 SVGAGI. V was pared by 8 bases and J by 0 bases, with 8 bases between. Here the CDR3 DNA reads TGTGCCAGCCTTTCGTTCTCTGGAAACACCATATATTTT. It encodes CASLSFSGNTIYF.

This clone was detected a few times. The chain combines TRBV10-1 with TRBJ1-6, with D perhaps matching TRBD1 (5 bases). The V gene's germline CDR1 is WNHNN and CDR2 SYGVQD (reference sequence). Trimming removed 6 bases at V and 4 bases at J, with 13 bases between. The CDR3 runs to 15 residues. CDR3 residues: CASRFGHHYNSPLHF. CDR3 sequence (DNA): TGCGCCAGCAGATTCGGACACCATTATAATTCACCCCTCCACTTT.

The rearrangement links TRBV27 to TRBJ1-2; D may be TRBD1 (5 bases). The germline gives CDR1 MNHEY, CDR2 SMNVEV (reference sequence). The CDR3 length is 15 residues. Trimming pared 5 bases from V and 6 bases from J, leaving 19 bases between. The CDR3 loop is CASSTSPGTLNGYTF. The CDR3 DNA reads as TGTGCCAGCAGTACCTCCCCCGGGACTCTTAATGGCTACACCTTC.

The genes are TRBV3-1 (or the pseudogene TRBV3-2) and TRBJ1-2; D is unclear. CDR1 is LGHDT, CDR2 YNNKEL, per germline (reference sequence). The germline V and J ends were trimmed by 2 bases and 1 base, with 5 bases remaining between them. The CDR3 length is 13 residues. The CDR3 DNA sequence: TGTGCCAGCAGCCAACCAGATAACTATGGCTACACCTTC. Translation gives CASSQPDNYGYTF.

The chain recombines TRBV3-1 (or the pseudogene TRBV3-2) with TRBJ1-6; D remains ambiguous. V was clipped by 3 bases and J by 8 bases, with 8 bases between them. Germline CDR1 reads LGHDT; CDR2 reads YNNKEL (reference sequence). The CDR3 is 13 residues long. CDR3 sequence (DNA): TGTGCCAGCAGCCACAATCAGGATTCACCCCTCCACTTT. Translated, it gives CASSHNQDSPLHF.